The rows below give T cell receptor beta chains drawn from one sample of a study of T-cell reconstitution after alpha-beta-depleted transplantation in children. TCRdb re-called the PCR reads with MiXCR, one entry per CDR3 protein. Seen here are 450,000 to 700,000 distinct CDR3 sequences, roughly a quarter observed once, and the top ten hold 30% to 45%. This sample comprised PBMCs, obtained before TCRalphabeta/CD19-depleted stem cell transplant. Every receptor here comes from a boy younger than two with Wiskott-Aldrich syndrome, due to receive a stem cell transplant. Both conserved end residues are part of each CDR3. D genes are given only for firm matches. Rows give clone size only sometimes, using once, few, many, or a class for an expanded clone.

v_gene	d_gene	j_gene	abundance	CDR3aa	CDR3nt
TRBV4-2	TRBD2	TRBJ2-2	few	CASSQVSLAGYTGELFF	TGTGCCAGCAGCCAAGTGAGCCTAGCGGGGTACACCGGGGAGCTGTTTTTT
TRBV7-9	NA	TRBJ1-1	few	CASSLSWGTEAFF	TGTGCCAGCAGCCTTAGTTGGGGGACTGAAGCTTTCTTT
TRBV7-9	TRBD1	TRBJ1-3	NA	CASSPTGASGNTIYF	TGTGCCAGCAGCCCGACAGGGGCTTCTGGAAACACCATATATTTT
TRBV12-5	TRBD1	TRBJ2-3	NA	CASGLGQGGGTDTQYF	TGTGCTAGTGGCCTAGGACAGGGGGGGGGCACAGATACGCAGTATTTT
TRBV7-9	TRBD1	TRBJ2-3	NA	CASSLRTGVSDTQYF	TGTGCCAGCAGCTTAAGGACAGGGGTTTCAGATACGCAGTATTTT
TRBV7-2	TRBD2	TRBJ2-3	NA	CASSLLAGGLTDTQYF	TGTGCCAGCAGCTTACTAGCGGGAGGTTTGACAGATACGCAGTATTTT
TRBV7-2	TRBD2	TRBJ2-2	NA	CASSLAPQVAGVGELFF	TGTGCCAGCAGCTTAGCGCCCCAGGTAGCGGGAGTCGGGGAGCTGTTTTTT
TRBV12-3/TRBV12-4	TRBD2	TRBJ2-1	NA	CASSFDSGRARYNEQFF	TGTGCCAGCAGTTTCGATAGCGGGAGGGCCCGTTACAATGAGCAGTTCTTC
TRBV5-1	NA	TRBJ2-2	many	CASSLGGTNTGELFF	TGCGCCAGCAGCTTGGGAGGAACGAACACCGGGGAGCTGTTTTTT
TRBV21-1	NA	TRBJ2-7	NA	CASSNIQGASDEQYF	TGTGCCAGCAGCAACATCCAGGGGGCTTCTGACGAGCAGTACTTC
TRBV7-9	TRBD2	TRBJ2-7	once	CASSHAGTSGTYEQYF	TGTGCCAGCAGCCACGCCGGGACTAGCGGGACATACGAGCAGTACTTC
TRBV20-1	TRBD1	TRBJ1-3	few	CSAVDRGPGNTIYF	TGCAGTGCGGTCGACAGGGGGCCTGGAAACACCATATATTTT
TRBV7-2	TRBD1	TRBJ2-7	NA	CASSLLQGNYEQYF	TGTGCCAGCAGCTTATTACAGGGGAATTACGAGCAGTACTTC
TRBV5-1	NA	TRBJ2-1	NA	CASSLATPPNEQFF	TGCGCCAGCAGCTTGGCCACCCCCCCTAATGAGCAGTTCTTC
TRBV5-4	NA	TRBJ2-3	NA	CASSFVSGDTQYF	TGTGCCAGCAGCTTTGTCTCCGGGGATACGCAGTATTTT
TRBV5-1	TRBD2	TRBJ2-1	NA	CASSWNQLAGPVNEQFF	TGCGCCAGCTCTTGGAACCAACTAGCGGGACCAGTCAATGAGCAGTTCTTC
TRBV3-1	TRBD1	TRBJ2-2	NA	CASSPGTGRYNGELFF	TGTGCCAGCAGCCCCGGGACAGGGAGGTACAACGGGGAGCTGTTTTTT
TRBV4-1	NA	TRBJ2-7	NA	CASSQDDHRSYEQYF	TGCGCCAGCAGCCAAGACGACCACAGGTCCTACGAGCAGTACTTC
TRBV7-9	TRBD2	TRBJ2-1	few	CASSLSGGRAKDEQFF	TGTGCCAGCAGCTTATCAGGTGGGAGGGCCAAAGATGAGCAGTTCTTC
TRBV6-1	NA	TRBJ1-1	few	CASSATGLPEAFF	TGTGCCAGCAGTGCTACAGGGCTACCTGAAGCTTTCTTT
TRBV6-1	NA	TRBJ1-2	few	CASWGGGYYGYTF	TGTGCCAGCTGGGGGGGCGGATACTATGGCTACACCTTC
TRBV3-1	NA	TRBJ2-7	NA	CASSHRVMGTYEQYF	TGTGCCAGCAGCCACAGGGTAATGGGTACCTACGAGCAGTACTTC
TRBV5-6	NA	TRBJ2-5	few	CASSLTNIQETQYF	TGTGCCAGCAGCCTAACGAACATACAAGAGACCCAGTACTTC
TRBV12-3/TRBV12-4	NA	TRBJ1-5	NA	CASSRVRDQPQHF	TGTGCCAGCAGCCGGGTGCGGGATCAGCCCCAGCATTTT
TRBV18	TRBD2	TRBJ2-2	NA	CASSPALAGEGELFF	TGTGCCAGCTCACCGGCTCTAGCGGGAGAAGGGGAGCTGTTTTTT
TRBV7-9	NA	TRBJ1-5	NA	CASSLVEEQPQHF	TGTGCCAGCAGCTTAGTTGAGGAACAGCCCCAGCATTTT
TRBV7-9	NA	TRBJ2-1	NA	CASSLSRGEQFF	TGTGCCAGCAGCTTGTCTAGAGGCGAGCAGTTCTTC
TRBV6-1	NA	TRBJ2-1	few	CASSKLGTYNEQFF	TGTGCCAGCAGTAAGCTAGGGACCTACAATGAGCAGTTCTTC
TRBV9	NA	TRBJ2-1	NA	CASSFSAQPLYNEQFF	TGTGCCAGCAGCTTCTCGGCCCAACCCCTCTACAATGAGCAGTTCTTC
TRBV10-3	NA	TRBJ2-6	few	CAISVGSSGANVLTF	TGTGCCATCAGTGTGGGGAGCTCTGGGGCCAACGTCCTGACTTTC
TRBV6-5	TRBD2	TRBJ2-3	NA	CASSYNGGTIISTDTQYF	TGTGCCAGCAGTTACAATGGGGGGACTATAATATCCACAGATACGCAGTATTTT
TRBV28	TRBD1	TRBJ2-5	NA	CASSVSDRDGETQYF	TGTGCCAGCAGTGTCTCGGACAGGGACGGGGAGACCCAGTACTTC